Sequencing of this TCR beta chain was carried out in a study of cytomegalovirus exposure and HLA in healthy donors (dated by TCRdb to the late 2010s). The study in broad terms: In an earlier analysis of under 600 of the donors, 250 to 350 Gb of sequence data and 120 million or so unique TCR beta sequences from approximately 180 million T cells were reported. An early release that covered some 640 HLA-typed donors contained approximately 300 gigabases of sequencing data and around 80 million unique TCR sequences. Of the approximately 400 genotyped donors, 65% to 90% fell in the genetic ancestry cluster associated with self-reported Caucasian donors. The study aimed to test whether signatures of past pathogen exposure could be identified by cataloging public T cell receptors. The study used immunosequencing to profile the T cell repertoires of 666 subjects and linked those repertoires to cytomegalovirus serostatus. A separate validation cohort of roughly 120 different subjects was used in addition to the approximately 700-subject first cohort. To predict cytomegalovirus infection status, the study brought together high-throughput TCR immunosequencing, statistical association of individual TCRs with disease status, and machine learning. A later analysis re-examined previously published TCR beta repertoires from hundreds of donors and added high-resolution HLA genotyping to investigate patterns of TCR occurrence. Rather than drawing on any new phenotypic data, the later analysis identified candidate immune exposures from TCR beta sequences and the way those sequences occurred across donors. To decide whether each TCR beta V gene segment behaved as functional or pseudogenic, an earlier analysis of some 570 of the donors relied on high-throughput TCR beta sequencing. Donor age, sex, ethnicity and CMV serostatus were collected together with the repertoire data. Genome-wide SNP genotypes for about 60% of the roughly 700 donors were used in a later genetic analysis, which treated that subset as a discovery cohort. Every discovery cohort repertoire had been produced on one sequencing platform. Class I and class II HLA loci were covered by the typing at four-digit resolution. The number of typed donors differed by locus: roughly 629-640 for A, B, C, DRB1 and DQB1; some 500 for DQA1; 606 for DPA1; and around 450 for DPB1. Several DR-DQ haplotypes were handled as single units for association and clustering because linkage in the cohort was strong. Among roughly 400 genotyped donors of the cohort, an average of around 250,000 unique TCR beta nucleotide sequences was sequenced per donor, of which about 19% were non-productive. Results the study describes overall, beyond this receptor: The only immune exposure information available for the cohort was CMV serostatus. According to a later analysis, most CMV-associated TCR beta chains appeared to be HLA-restricted, and the HLA associations seemed to be driven largely by CMV exposure. It was suggested by the authors that the approach could potentially be generalized to other disease states and immunological phenotypes. In an earlier analysis of under 600 of the donors, most TCR beta V segments were observed in productive rearrangements about 87% or about 30% of the time, broadly matching IMGT annotations. A later genetic analysis reported fewer N-insertions in productive TCRs among donors in an Asian-associated ancestry cluster than the roughly 700-donor mean. Because some donors lacked HLA typing at each locus, the association tests relied only on the typed subset. The 87-base-pair reads could not distinguish some IMGT-functional V segments, including TRBV6-2 and TRBV6-3, so those segments were excluded. Most TCR sequences were observed very rarely across donors, whereas some public TCRs were present in many individuals. A later analysis found that HLA-associated TCR beta chains were more clonally expanded and had lower generation probabilities than equally common non-associated chains. Linkage disequilibrium might explain the correlated functional status among segregating V segments, but an unknown experimental factor could not be excluded. At a false discovery rate of 0.05, a later analysis linked 16,951 TCR beta sequences to specific HLA alleles. This cohort had only TCR beta chains sequenced, and the lack of alpha or paired-chain data limited which features could be detected. Because counts were too low, some 17 rarely observed V segments, including chromosome 9 orphons, were excluded from the earlier analysis of a few hundred of the donors. The presence/absence analyses assumed that sequencing depth was roughly uniform across donors, and that assumption may not be true. A cluster of highly shared sequence variants was judged likely to be a technical artifact of the sequencing pipeline. Several of the top co-occurrence clusters appeared to be linked to parvovirus B19, influenza, CMV and Epstein-Barr virus, according to a later analysis. When HLA alleles, especially DR and DQ, strongly co-occurred, attributing TCR associations to individual alleles was difficult. V-gene and J-gene trimming of TCR beta chains was associated with a missense DCLRE1C variant in a later genetic analysis, and the association was replicated in an independent cohort. In vitro tests confirmed that a few of the cytomegalovirus-associated TCR beta chains recognize cytomegalovirus antigens. A total of around 150 TCR beta chains were listed by the study as associated with cytomegalovirus. The classifier was reported to diagnose cytomegalovirus status with high specificity and sensitivity in both the original and validation cohorts. In a later analysis, the rate of TCR association differed among HLA loci, with DRB1 alleles having the most associated TCRs and HLA-C alleles having the fewest. A further reported finding was that TCR beta sequences accurately predicted the HLA-A and HLA-B alleles for most subjects in the first cohort.

The CDR3, from cysteine to phenylalanine, totals 13 residues. The sequence is cut down to CDR3 DNA, 39 bases in frame from base 1. V sheds 4 bases and J sheds 11 bases, leaving 14 bases between their ends. Taken from the germline V gene, the CDR1 and CDR2 loops are MNHEY and SVGAGI. This clone was counted a single time. Its cognate antigen has yet to be identified. Per-base qualities were not stored, and no clone one base away is much larger. The cohort was made up of around 720 healthy bone marrow donors. At the time of sampling, all cohort members were nominally healthy, though unrecorded immune exposures were likely present. CMV serostatus was positive for about 300 and negative for about 50% of the roughly 670 cohort members, and was not recorded for this donor. A peripheral blood sample was provided by each donor, and peripheral blood mononuclear cells were used for TCR beta sequencing. Genomic DNA was extracted from the blood cell samples with the Qiagen DNeasy Blood Extraction Kit.

Receptor libraries were prepared by the immunoSEQ multiplex PCR assay. For the multiplex PCR, a mixture combining 60 forward primers for TCR Vbeta segments and 13 reverse primers for TCR Jbeta segments was used. The CDR3 region of rearranged TCR beta genes was amplified from genomic DNA with a multiplex PCR assay. The amplified TCR beta libraries were sequenced on the Illumina HiSeq System as 87-base-pair reads. On the authors' methods: In a later analysis, tens of millions of unique TCR beta chains were counted across the roughly 610 repertoires, and around 10 million of these chains were shared by at least two donors. Raw reads were error-corrected and collapsed into unique sequences with a nearest-neighbor algorithm that merged closely related sequences to remove PCR and sequencing errors. V, D and J gene segments were assigned by aligning CDR3 sequences to IMGT reference sequences. For a sequence to be retained, a match of at least six nucleotides to both a V gene segment and a J gene segment was required. Rearrangements were called productive when the CDR3 lacked stop codons and stayed in frame with V and J; all others were non-productive. CDR3 was defined according to IMGT convention as the region running from the second conserved V-encoded cysteine to the conserved J-encoded phenylalanine. The earlier analysis of some 600 of the donors excluded sequences that lacked an unambiguous match to a single V gene segment. An earlier analysis of 587 of the donors classified V segments as functional when productive rearrangements were above 56.7% and as segregating when the standard deviation between donors was above 5%. A statistical classification framework was built to diagnose cytomegalovirus status from the catalog of TCR beta chain sequences. V and J gene assignment, in a later analysis, came from comparing TCR nucleotide sequences with IMGT/GENE-DB human TR gene sequences. A later analysis assigned CDR3 sequences and most-parsimonious VDJ recombination scenarios with the TCRdist pipeline. A later analysis defined each TCR beta chain by its CDR3 amino acid sequence plus V-gene family, and excluded reads lacking a unique V-gene family. In a later analysis, 450 to 600 highly shared, low-generation-probability nucleotide sequences were removed to address suspected cross-contamination and a sequencing artifact. In a later analysis, a clonal expansion index for each public chain was calculated from normalized within-repertoire ranks of inferred template counts. In a later analysis, generation probabilities were computed with a VDJ recombination model fitted to out-of-frame rearrangements, and the resulting probabilities were checked against IGoR. A later analysis scored TCR-TCR, TCR-HLA and TCR-CMV co-occurrence with hypergeometric tests, applying a repertoire-size bias correction to TCR pairs. False discovery rates were estimated in a later analysis by permuting HLA or CMV assignments 20 times. In a later analysis, co-occurring TCRs were grouped using DBSCAN, with TCRdist sequence similarity added in when clustering inside HLA-allele-positive subsets. Repertoires with fewer than 30,000 or more than 120,000 public chains, plus five repertoires with anomalous nucleotide sharing, were excluded from co-occurrence clustering. TCRdb holds this immuneACCESS table with in-frame rearrangements only. Some clones are missing; in checked studies, unresolved V genes explain under half, and the rest has no known cause. V and J calls and clone size are given by that table; D and trimming were obtained from the DNA. In this sample the table shows about 130,000 clones, 60% to 75% of which occur a single time. Of the sample, around 1.6% is held by the ten largest clones.

The specimen sequenced was PBMCs. The receptor was isolated from a human donor in good health. The chain is encoded by TRBV6-5 joined to TRBJ1-4; no D gene is confidently identified. The nucleotide sequence reads as follows: TGTGCCAGCAGTTTCTCGGCCCGAGGCAAACTGTTTTTT. The translation is CASSFSARGKLFF.